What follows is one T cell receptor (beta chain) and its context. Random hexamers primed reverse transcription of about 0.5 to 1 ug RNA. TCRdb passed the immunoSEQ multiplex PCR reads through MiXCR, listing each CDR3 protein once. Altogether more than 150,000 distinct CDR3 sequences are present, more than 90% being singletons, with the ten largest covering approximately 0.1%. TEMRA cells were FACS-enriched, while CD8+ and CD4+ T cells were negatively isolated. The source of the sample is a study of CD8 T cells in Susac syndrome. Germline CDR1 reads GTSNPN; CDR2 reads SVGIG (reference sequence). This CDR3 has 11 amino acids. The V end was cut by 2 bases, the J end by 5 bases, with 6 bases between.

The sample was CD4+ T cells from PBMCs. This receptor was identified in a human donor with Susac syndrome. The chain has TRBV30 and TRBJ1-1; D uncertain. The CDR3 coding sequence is TGTGCCTGGAGTAAGGAAACTGAAGCTTTCTTT. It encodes CAWSKETEAFF.